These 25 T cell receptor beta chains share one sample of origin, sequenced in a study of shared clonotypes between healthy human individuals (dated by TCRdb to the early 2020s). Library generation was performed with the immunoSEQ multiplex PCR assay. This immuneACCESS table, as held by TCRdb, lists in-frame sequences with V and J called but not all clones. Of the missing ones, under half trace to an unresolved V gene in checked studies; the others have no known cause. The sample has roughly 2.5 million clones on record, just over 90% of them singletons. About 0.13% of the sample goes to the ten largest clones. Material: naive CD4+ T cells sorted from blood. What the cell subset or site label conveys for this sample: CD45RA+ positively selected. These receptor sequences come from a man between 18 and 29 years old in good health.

CDR3 nucleotide sequence: TGTGCCAGCAGTGGGACCTACAGGGGCACAGGCTATGGCTACACCTTC. This encodes CASSGTYRGTGYGYTF. The chain couples TRBV6-1 to TRBJ1-2; 7 positions match TRBD1. The germline V gene encodes CDR1 MNHNS and CDR2 SASEGT. V lost 4 bases and J lost 4; bases outside the gene matches: 12. The CDR3 is made up of 16 amino acids.

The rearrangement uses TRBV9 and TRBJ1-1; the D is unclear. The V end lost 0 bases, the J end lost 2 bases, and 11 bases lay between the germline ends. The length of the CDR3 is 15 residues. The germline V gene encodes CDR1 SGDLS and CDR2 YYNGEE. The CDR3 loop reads CASSVDSGYNTEAFF. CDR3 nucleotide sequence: TGTGCCAGCAGCGTAGATTCGGGGTATAACACTGAAGCTTTCTTT.

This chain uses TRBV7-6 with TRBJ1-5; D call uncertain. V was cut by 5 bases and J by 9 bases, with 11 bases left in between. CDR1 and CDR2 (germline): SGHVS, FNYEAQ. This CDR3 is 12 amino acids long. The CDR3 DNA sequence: TGTGCCAGCAGCCAGGAGTGGGGGCCCCAGCATTTT. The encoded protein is CASSQEWGPQHF.

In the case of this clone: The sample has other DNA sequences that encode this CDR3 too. In nucleotides, the CDR3 is TGTGCCAGCTCACCGGACGGAGCTAACTATGGCTACACCTTC. It translates to CASSPDGANYGYTF. The chain recombines TRBV18 with TRBJ1-2; unclear D gene. This CDR3 region has 14 residues. Germline V gene lookup returns CDR1 KGHSH and CDR2 LQKENI. V was trimmed by 3 bases and J by 0 bases, leaving 8 bases between them.

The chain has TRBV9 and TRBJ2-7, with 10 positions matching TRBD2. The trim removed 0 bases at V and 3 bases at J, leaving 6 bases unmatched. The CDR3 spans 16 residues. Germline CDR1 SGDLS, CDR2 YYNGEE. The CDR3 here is CASSVGGTSEFYEQYF. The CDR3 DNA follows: TGTGCCAGCAGCGTAGGCGGGACTAGCGAATTCTACGAGCAGTACTTC.

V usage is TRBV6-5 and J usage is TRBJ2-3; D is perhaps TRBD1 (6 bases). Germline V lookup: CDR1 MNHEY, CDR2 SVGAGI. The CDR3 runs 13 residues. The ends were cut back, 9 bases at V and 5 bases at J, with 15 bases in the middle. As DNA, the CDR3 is TGTGCCAGAACAGGGTTTTGGGAAGATACGCAGTATTTT. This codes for CARTGFWEDTQYF.

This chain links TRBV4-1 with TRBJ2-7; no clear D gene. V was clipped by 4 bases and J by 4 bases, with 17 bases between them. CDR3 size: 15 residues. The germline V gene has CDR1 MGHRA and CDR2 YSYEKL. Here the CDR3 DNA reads TGCGCCAGCAGCCCCTTATTGAGCGAGCTTTACGAGCAGTACTTC. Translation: CASSPLLSELYEQYF.

The CDR3: CASSPGQDRGQFF. The CDR3 coding sequence is TGTGCCAGCAGCCCCGGACAGGACCGGGGGCAGTTCTTC. V usage is TRBV7-9 and J usage is TRBJ2-1; TRBD1 aligns across 7 bases. Germline values: CDR1 SEHNR, CDR2 FQNEAQ (reference sequence). V trimming: 5 bases; J trimming: 12 bases; junction bases outside the gene matches: 10. CDR3 length: 13 residues.

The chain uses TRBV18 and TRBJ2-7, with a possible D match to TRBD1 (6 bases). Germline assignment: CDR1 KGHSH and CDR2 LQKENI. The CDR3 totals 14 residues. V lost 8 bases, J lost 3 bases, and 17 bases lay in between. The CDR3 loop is CASHTGTEDYEQYF. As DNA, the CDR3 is TGTGCCAGCCACACAGGGACGGAAGACTACGAGCAGTACTTC.

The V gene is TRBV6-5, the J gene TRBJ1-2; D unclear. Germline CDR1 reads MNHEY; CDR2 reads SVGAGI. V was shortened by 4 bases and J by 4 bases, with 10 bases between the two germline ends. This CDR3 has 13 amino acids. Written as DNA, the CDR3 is TGTGCCAGCAGTTTGGCCTCTTTCTATGGCTACACCTTC. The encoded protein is CASSLASFYGYTF.

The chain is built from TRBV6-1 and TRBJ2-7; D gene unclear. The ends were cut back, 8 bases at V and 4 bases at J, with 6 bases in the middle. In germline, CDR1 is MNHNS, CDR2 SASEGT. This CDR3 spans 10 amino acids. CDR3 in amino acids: CASGVYEQYF. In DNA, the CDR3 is TGTGCCAGCGGGGTGTACGAGCAGTACTTC.

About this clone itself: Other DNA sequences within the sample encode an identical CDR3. The DNA of the CDR3 is TGTGCCAGCAGCTTGGGGCTAGCGGGTGCAGATACGCAGTATTTT. Protein sequence: CASSLGLAGADTQYF. The chain uses TRBV5-4 and TRBJ2-3; 8 bases match TRBD2. In germline, CDR1 is SGHNT, CDR2 YYREEE (reference sequence). V gave up 0 bases and J gave up 4 bases; unmatched junction bases: 4. The CDR3 is 15 residues long.

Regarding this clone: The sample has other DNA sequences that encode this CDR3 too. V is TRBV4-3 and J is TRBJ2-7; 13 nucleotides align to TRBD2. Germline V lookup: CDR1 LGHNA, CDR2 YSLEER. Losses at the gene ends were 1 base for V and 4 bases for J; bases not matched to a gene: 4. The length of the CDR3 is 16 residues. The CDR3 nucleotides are TGCGCCAGCAGCCAAGGCGGACTAGCGGGAGTGTACGAGCAGTACTTC. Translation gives CASSQGGLAGVYEQYF.

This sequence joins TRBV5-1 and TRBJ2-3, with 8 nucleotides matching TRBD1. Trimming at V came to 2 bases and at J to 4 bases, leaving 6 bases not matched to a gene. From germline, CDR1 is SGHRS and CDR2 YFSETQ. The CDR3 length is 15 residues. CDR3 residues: CASSLPSGGPDTQYF. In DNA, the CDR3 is TGCGCCAGCAGCTTACCATCAGGGGGCCCAGATACGCAGTATTTT.

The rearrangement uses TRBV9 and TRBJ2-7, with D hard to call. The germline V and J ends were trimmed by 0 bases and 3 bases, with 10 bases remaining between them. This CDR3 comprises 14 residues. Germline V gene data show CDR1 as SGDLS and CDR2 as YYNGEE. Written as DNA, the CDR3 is TGTGCCAGCAGCGTAGGTCCACAGAACTACGAGCAGTACTTC. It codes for CASSVGPQNYEQYF.

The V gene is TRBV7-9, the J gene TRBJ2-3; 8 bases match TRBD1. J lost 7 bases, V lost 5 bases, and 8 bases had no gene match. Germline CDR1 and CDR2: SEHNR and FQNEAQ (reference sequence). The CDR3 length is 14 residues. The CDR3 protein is CASSGQGALNTQYF. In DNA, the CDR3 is TGTGCCAGCAGCGGCCAGGGGGCGCTGAATACGCAGTATTTT. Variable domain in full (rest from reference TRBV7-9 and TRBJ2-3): DTGVSQNPRHKITKRGQNVTFRCDPISEHNRLYWYRQTLGQGPEFLTYFQNEAQLEKSRLLSDRFSAERPKGSFSTLEIQRTEQGDSAMYLCASSGQGALNTQYFGPGTRLTVL.

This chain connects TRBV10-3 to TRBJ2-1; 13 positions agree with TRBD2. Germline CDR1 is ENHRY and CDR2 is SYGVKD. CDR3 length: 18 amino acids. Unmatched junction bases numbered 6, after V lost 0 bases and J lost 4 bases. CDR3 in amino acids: CAISESMLTSGRYNEQFF. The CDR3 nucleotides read TGTGCCATCAGTGAGTCCATGCTGACTAGCGGGAGGTACAATGAGCAGTTCTTC.

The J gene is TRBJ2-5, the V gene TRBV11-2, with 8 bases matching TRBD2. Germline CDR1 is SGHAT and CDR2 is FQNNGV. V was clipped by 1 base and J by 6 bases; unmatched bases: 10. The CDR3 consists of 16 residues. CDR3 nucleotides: TGTGCCAGCAGCTTAGCGGGTAGCGGGACGACGAAGACCCAGTACTTC. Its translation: CASSLAGSGTTKTQYF. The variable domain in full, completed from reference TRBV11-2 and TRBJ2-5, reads EAGVAQSPRYKIIEKRQSVAFWCNPISGHATLYWYQQILGQGPKLLIQFQNNGVVDDSQLPKDRFSAERLKGVDSTLKIQPAKLEDSAVYLCASSLAGSGTTKTQYFGPGTRLLVL.

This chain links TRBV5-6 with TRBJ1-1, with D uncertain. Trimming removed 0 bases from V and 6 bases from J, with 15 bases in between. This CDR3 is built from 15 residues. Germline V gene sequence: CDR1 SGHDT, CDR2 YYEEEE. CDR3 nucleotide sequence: TGTGCCAGCAGCTTGGCCGCTGAGTGGGTGGCTGAAGCTTTCTTT. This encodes CASSLAAEWVAEAFF. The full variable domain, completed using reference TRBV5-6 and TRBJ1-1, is DAGVTQSPTHLIKTRGQQVTLRCSPKSGHDTVSWYQQALGQGPQFIFQYYEEEERQRGNFPDRFSGHQFPNYSSELNVNALLLGDSALYLCASSLAAEWVAEAFFGQGTRLTVV.

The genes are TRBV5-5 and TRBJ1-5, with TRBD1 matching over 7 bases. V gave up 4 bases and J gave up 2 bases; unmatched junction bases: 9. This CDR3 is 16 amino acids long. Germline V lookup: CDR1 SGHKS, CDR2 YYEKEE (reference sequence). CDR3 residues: CASSADRPQGNQPQHF. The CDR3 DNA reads TGTGCCAGCAGCGCGGACAGGCCGCAGGGCAATCAGCCCCAGCATTTT.

In nucleotides, the CDR3 is TGTGCCAGCAGTACAACAATTGCAACTAATGAAAAACTGTTTTTT. Translation: CASSTTIATNEKLFF. V and J are TRBV6-1 and TRBJ1-4; no clear D gene. In germline, CDR1 is MNHNS, CDR2 SASEGT. The length of the CDR3 is 15 residues. V was clipped by 5 bases and J by 0 bases, with 10 bases between them.

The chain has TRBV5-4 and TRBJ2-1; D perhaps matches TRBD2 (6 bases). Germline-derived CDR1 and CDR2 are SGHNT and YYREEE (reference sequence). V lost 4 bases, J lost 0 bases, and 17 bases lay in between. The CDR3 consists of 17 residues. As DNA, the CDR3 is TGTGCCAGCAGCCAAGGCTTACTAGCTAGCTCCTACAATGAGCAGTTCTTC. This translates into CASSQGLLASSYNEQFF.

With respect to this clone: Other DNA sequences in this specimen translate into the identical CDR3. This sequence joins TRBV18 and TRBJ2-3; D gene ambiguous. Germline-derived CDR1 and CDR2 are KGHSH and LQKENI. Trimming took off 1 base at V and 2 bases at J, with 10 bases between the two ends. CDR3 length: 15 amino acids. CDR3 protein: CASSPLSGSTDTQYF. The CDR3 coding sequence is TGTGCCAGCTCACCACTGTCCGGATCCACAGATACGCAGTATTTT.

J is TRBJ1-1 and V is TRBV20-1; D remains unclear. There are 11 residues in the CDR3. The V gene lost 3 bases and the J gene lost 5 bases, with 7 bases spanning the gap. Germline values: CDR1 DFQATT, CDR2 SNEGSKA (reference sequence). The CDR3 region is CSASSQTEAFF. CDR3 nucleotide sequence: TGCAGTGCTAGTTCCCAGACTGAAGCTTTCTTT.

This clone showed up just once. CDR3 in DNA: TGTGCCAGCAGTTTTGAGCGGGAGAGTTACAATGAGCAGTTCTTC. Amino acid sequence: CASSFERESYNEQFF. The V and J genes are TRBV6-5 and TRBJ2-1; 8 bases fit TRBD2. The CDR3 length is 15 residues. In germline, CDR1 is MNHEY, CDR2 SVGAGI. V lost 4 bases, J lost 4 bases, and 6 bases stayed unmatched.